The next 18 T cell receptor beta chains were all read from a single sample in a study of OX40 agonist ivuxolimab in advanced cancers. Here immunoSEQ multiplex PCR was the method, and the copy in TCRdb shows in-frame clones only, minus some. The sample includes approximately 79,000 clones, around 87% of them seen just once. This sample comprised CD4+ or CD8+ T cells sorted from blood, obtained in a trial of the OX40 agonist ivuxolimab. The receptors originated from an adult with an advanced solid tumor such as melanoma, head and neck, liver or kidney cancer.

V gene TRBV2 combines with J gene TRBJ1-6; D ambiguous. Looked up from germline, CDR1 is SNHLY and CDR2 is FYNNEI. Trimming took 9 bases from V and 6 from J, leaving 18 bases between them. The CDR3 spans 15 residues. The CDR3 region has the DNA TGTGCCAGTTCCGCCTCGGATCTAGGTAATTCACCCCTCCACTTT. This translates into CASSASDLGNSPLHF.

The chain uses TRBV7-3 and TRBJ2-3, with D perhaps matching TRBD2 (7 bases). This CDR3 region has 18 residues. CDR1 and CDR2 from the germline V gene are SGHTA and FQGTGA. Trimming pared 0 bases from V and 3 bases from J, leaving 19 bases between. CDR3 bases: TGTGCCAGCAGCTTAACGTTCGGCGGGGGCGCGACGACAGATACGCAGTATTTT. This translates into CASSLTFGGGATTDTQYF. Supplemented by reference TRBV7-3 and TRBJ2-3, the full variable domain reads GAGVSQTPSNKVTEKGKYVELRCDPISGHTALYWYRQSLGQGPEFLIYFQGTGAADDSGLPNDRFFAVRPEGSVSTLKIQRTERGDSAVYLCASSLTFGGGATTDTQYFGPGTRLTVL.

This clone was counted a few times. The V and J genes are TRBV29-1 and TRBJ1-1; D is uncertain. Germline CDR1 is SQVTM and CDR2 is ANQGSEA. This CDR3 has 12 amino acids. The CDR3 DNA follows: TGCAGGGCATCATTGGGGAACACTGAAGCTTTCTTT. Amino acids: CRASLGNTEAFF.

The genes are TRBV5-6 and TRBJ2-2, with D perhaps matching TRBD2 (5 bases). The V and J ends lost 4 bases and 5 bases respectively, with 15 bases between them. The CDR3 extends over 15 amino acids. The V gene's germline CDR1 is SGHDT and CDR2 YYEEEE. The CDR3 reads CASSLGLLETGELFF. The CDR3 coding sequence is TGTGCCAGCAGCCTCGGACTGTTGGAGACCGGGGAGCTGTTTTTT.

The chain couples TRBV7-6 to TRBJ2-3; no reliable D call. CDR3 length: 13 amino acids. V dropped 5 bases and J dropped 5 bases, with 11 bases sitting between them. Germline lookup yields CDR1 SGHVS and CDR2 FNYEAQ. CDR3 amino acids: CASSPLTGDTQYF. The CDR3 DNA follows: TGTGCCAGCAGCCCCCTTACGGGAGATACGCAGTATTTT.

This chain uses TRBV28 with TRBJ1-4, with a possible D match to TRBD1 (5 bases). The CDR3 has 17 amino acids. CDR1 MDHEN and CDR2 SYDVKM come from the germline V gene. V shed 3 bases and J shed 0 bases, with 14 bases lying between them. CDR3 region: CASSFRGIEATNEKLFF. DNA for the CDR3: TGTGCCAGCAGTTTTCGGGGGATTGAGGCAACTAATGAAAAACTGTTTTTT.

In this sample, this clone turned up a few times. This same CDR3 is encoded by further DNA sequences in the sample. This chain connects TRBV2 to TRBJ1-1, with D unresolved. The CDR3 extends over 13 amino acids. The germline CDR1 and CDR2 sequences are SNHLY and FYNNEI. Trimming pared 3 bases from V and 4 bases from J, leaving 9 bases between. The CDR3 nucleotides read TGTGCCAGCAGTGAGGAGGGAGGCACTGAAGCTTTCTTT. This sequence encodes CASSEEGGTEAFF.

The chain joins TRBV4-2 to TRBJ2-3, with D possibly being TRBD2 (5 bases). CDR3 size: 15 residues. Trimming pared 5 bases from V and 0 bases from J, leaving 12 bases between. Germline values: CDR1 LGHNA, CDR2 YNFKEQ. CDR3 sequence: CASSFGEHSTDTQYF. In DNA, the CDR3 is TGTGCCAGCAGCTTCGGGGAGCATAGCACAGATACGCAGTATTTT.

The chain is built from TRBV27 and TRBJ2-3; 8 bases line up with TRBD2. The CDR3 loop spans 15 amino acids. Per the germline V gene, CDR1 is MNHEY and CDR2 is SMNVEV (reference sequence). The junction had 6 bases not matched to a gene; V was cut back by 3 bases and J by 4 bases. CDR3 in amino acids: CASSFGAGGADTQYF. CDR3 DNA sequence: TGTGCCAGCAGTTTTGGGGCGGGGGGAGCAGATACGCAGTATTTT.

J is TRBJ2-7 and V is TRBV7-2, with TRBD1 matching 7 bases. Germline V gives CDR1 SGHTA, CDR2 FQGNSA. V was clipped by 3 bases and J by 3 bases; unmatched bases: 5. The CDR3 runs 14 residues. CDR3 sequence: CASSFTTGSYEQYF. The CDR3 DNA is TGTGCCAGCAGCTTTACGACAGGGAGCTACGAGCAGTACTTC. The full variable domain, with the rest looked up from reference TRBV7-2 and TRBJ2-7, is GAGVSQSPSNKVTEKGKDVELRCDPISGHTALYWYRQSLGQGLEFLIYFQGNSAPDKSGLPSDRFSAERTGGSVSTLTIQRTQQEDSAVYLCASSFTTGSYEQYFGPGTRLTVT.

The gene calls are TRBV27 and TRBJ1-6; D unresolved. With 2 bases removed from V and 0 bases from J, the gap between germline ends came to 11 bases. The CDR3 sequence is 17 residues long. CDR1 MNHEY and CDR2 SMNVEV come from the germline V gene (reference sequence). CDR3 sequence: CASSLGRLSSYNSPLHF. In DNA form, the CDR3 reads TGTGCCAGCAGTTTAGGCCGACTATCCTCCTATAATTCACCCCTCCACTTT.

The chain uses TRBV11-2 and TRBJ2-5; TRBD1 aligns across 7 bases. In germline, CDR1 is SGHAT, CDR2 FQNNGV. V lost 1 base to trimming and J lost 2 bases; unmatched junction nucleotides: 4. The CDR3 spans 15 residues. CDR3 sequence (DNA): TGTGCCAGCAGCTTAGGGGGACAGCCTCAAGAGACCCAGTACTTC. Protein sequence: CASSLGGQPQETQYF.

V and J are TRBV7-2 and TRBJ1-5; TRBD1 agrees at 8 bases. The ends lost 4 bases at V and 7 bases at J; junction bases unmatched: 6. Germline lookup yields CDR1 SGHTA and CDR2 FQGNSA. This CDR3 spans 14 amino acids. This CDR3 is CASSSDRGEQPQHF. In nucleotides, the CDR3 is TGTGCCAGCAGCTCTGACAGGGGTGAACAGCCCCAGCATTTT. The full variable domain, in which reference TRBV7-2 and TRBJ1-5 provide the parts outside the CDR3, is GAGVSQSPSNKVTEKGKDVELRCDPISGHTALYWYRQSLGQGLEFLIYFQGNSAPDKSGLPSDRFSAERTGGSVSTLTIQRTQQEDSAVYLCASSSDRGEQPQHFGDGTRLSIL.

This chain links TRBV19 with TRBJ2-2; D ambiguous. Between the trimmed V and J ends, which lost 8 bases and 5 bases, there was a span of 12 bases. The length of the CDR3 is 13 residues. Germline V gene sequence: CDR1 LNHDA, CDR2 SQIVND (reference sequence). This chain's CDR3 is CASSGRPTGELFF. The CDR3 DNA follows: TGTGCCAGTTCGGGTAGGCCTACCGGGGAGCTGTTTTTT.

V is TRBV5-1 and J is TRBJ2-5, with D possibly being TRBD2 (7 bases). This CDR3 is built from 15 residues. With 3 bases removed from V and 4 bases from J, the gap between germline ends came to 16 bases. The V gene's germline CDR1 is SGHRS and CDR2 YFSETQ. CDR3 in amino acids: CASSYQGGASETQYF. The CDR3 DNA sequence: TGCGCCAGCAGCTATCAAGGGGGGGCCTCAGAGACCCAGTACTTC.

This clone was picked up a small number of times. This chain links TRBV9 with TRBJ1-6, with unresolved D. CDR1 is SGDLS and CDR2 is YYNGEE in the germline V gene. The CDR3 has 14 amino acids. The germline V and J ends were trimmed by 4 bases and 5 bases, with 10 bases remaining between them. The CDR3 loop is CASSPGQNNSPLHF. The DNA for the CDR3 is TGTGCCAGCAGCCCCGGGCAGAATAATTCACCCCTCCACTTT.

The genes are TRBV7-2 and TRBJ1-6; D gene uncertain. CDR3 size: 14 residues. Between the trimmed V and J ends, which lost 6 bases and 0 bases, there was a span of 6 bases. From germline, CDR1 is SGHTA and CDR2 FQGNSA. The CDR3 loop is CASRESSYNSPLHF. Written as DNA, the CDR3 is TGTGCCAGCAGGGAGAGCTCCTATAATTCACCCCTCCACTTT.

V is TRBV6-4 and J is TRBJ1-5, with D uncertain. The V gene lost 4 bases and the J gene lost 0 bases, with 13 bases spanning the gap. The CDR3 covers 16 residues. Germline lookup yields CDR1 MRHNA and CDR2 SNTAGT. In DNA form, the CDR3 reads TGTGCCAGCAGTGTCTTGGACCGAAATAGCAATCAGCCCCAGCATTTT. Translating it yields CASSVLDRNSNQPQHF.